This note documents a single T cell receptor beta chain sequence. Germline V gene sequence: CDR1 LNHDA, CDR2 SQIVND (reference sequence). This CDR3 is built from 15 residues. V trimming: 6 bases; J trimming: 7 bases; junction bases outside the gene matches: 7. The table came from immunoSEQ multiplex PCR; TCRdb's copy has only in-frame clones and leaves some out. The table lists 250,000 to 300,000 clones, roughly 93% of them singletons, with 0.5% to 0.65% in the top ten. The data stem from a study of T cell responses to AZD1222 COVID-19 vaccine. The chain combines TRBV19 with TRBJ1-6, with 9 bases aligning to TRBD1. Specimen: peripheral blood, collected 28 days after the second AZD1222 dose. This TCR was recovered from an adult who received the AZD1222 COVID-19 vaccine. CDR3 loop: CASSSTGTGNSPLHF. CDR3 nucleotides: TGTGCCAGTAGCTCAACCGGGACAGGGAATTCACCCCTCCACTTT.